This paragraph reports one T cell receptor beta chain. Its antigen remains unidentified. The data were obtained in a study of T-cell memory formation after mild COVID-19. Findings and limits, study-wide: Pre-infection memory contained some responding clones, which suggested that cross-reactive memory had joined. Clones that contracted from day 15 to 85 had balanced CD4/CD8; later expanders were CD4+ biased.

Constant-segment primers served in 5'RACE that generated TCR alpha and TCR beta cDNA libraries bearing sample barcodes and UMIs. TCRdb called the 5' RACE reads again in MiXCR, with one record for every CDR3 protein. The sample holds around 510,000 distinct CDR3 sequences; 20% to 25% are singletons and the top ten take roughly 8.1%. Germline CDR1 and CDR2: SGHTA and FQGNSA. Trimming cost V 5 bases and J 0 bases; bases outside gene matches: 6. CDR3 length equals 15 residues. The specimen was PBMCs or a T cell subset sorted from them (not recorded which). The sequence was obtained from an adult woman who had mild COVID-19 (a few samples of this study predate the infection). Cell type and time point are not known. The chain links TRBV7-2 to TRBJ1-1, with TRBD1 matching 7 bases. The CDR3 coding sequence is TGTGCCAGCAGCCGTTTGACAGGGCTGAACACTGAAGCTTTCTTT. It yields the protein CASSRLTGLNTEAFF.